These 5 T cell receptor beta chains came from one sample sequenced in a study of CD8+ T cells in alopecia areata. The treatment here: oral pan-JAK inhibitor, 5-10 mg twice daily. Extraction and reverse transcription of RNA yielded cDNA as the sequencing template. This table comes from immunoSEQ multiplex PCR, and its TCRdb copy is limited to in-frame clones, with some not included. The table has 110,000 to 150,000 clones, 45% to 65% seen once; the top ten hold around 15%. Sequenced here: CD8+ T cells sorted from blood, sampled at week 4, from a patient treated with tofacitinib. These receptors all come from a human donor with alopecia areata.

This chain connects TRBV6-1 to TRBJ1-5; no clear D gene. Trimming removed 3 bases at V and 0 bases at J, with 9 bases between. In germline, CDR1 is MNHNS, CDR2 SASEGT. This CDR3 spans 15 amino acids. DNA of the CDR3: TGTGCCAGCAGTGATAAAGCATATAGCAATCAGCCCCAGCATTTT. Translated, it gives CASSDKAYSNQPQHF.

CDR3 residues: CASGLQEYNEQFF. CDR3 sequence (DNA): TGTGCTAGTGGTCTACAGGAATACAATGAGCAGTTCTTC. This chain connects TRBV12-5 to TRBJ2-1, with a tentative D call TRBD1 (5 bases). The CDR3 has 13 amino acids. Germline V gene lookup returns CDR1 LGHNT and CDR2 FRNRAP. Deletions cut 5 bases from V and 4 bases from J, with 9 bases between.

The chain recombines TRBV7-9 with TRBJ2-5, with a weak D call TRBD2 (5 bases). CDR1 SEHNR and CDR2 FQNEAQ come from the germline V gene (reference sequence). This CDR3 is built from 13 residues. V was trimmed by 8 bases and J by 3 bases, leaving 13 bases between them. Here the CDR3 reads CASDPLREETQYF. The DNA of the CDR3 is TGTGCCAGCGACCCCTTGAGGGAAGAGACCCAGTACTTC. Looking up the rest from reference TRBV7-9 and TRBJ2-5 gives the full variable domain: DTGVSQNPRHKITKRGQNVTFRCDPISEHNRLYWYRQTLGQGPEFLTYFQNEAQLEKSRLLSDRFSAERPKGSFSTLEIQRTEQGDSAMYLCASDPLREETQYFGPGTRLLVL.

This clone appeared a few times. The chain employs TRBV27 and TRBJ2-7; D is unclear. The germline gives CDR1 MNHEY, CDR2 SMNVEV (reference sequence). The CDR3 is 14 amino acids. The V gene lost 2 bases and the J gene lost 6 bases, with 14 bases spanning the gap. The CDR3 loop is CASSLGYKLGEQYF. The CDR3 coding sequence is TGTGCCAGCAGTTTAGGGTACAAGTTGGGCGAGCAGTACTTC.

V gene TRBV11-2 combines with J gene TRBJ2-3; D is unresolved. Trimming pared 5 bases from V and 4 bases from J, leaving 10 bases between. CDR1 and CDR2 from the germline V gene are SGHAT and FQNNGV. The CDR3 extends over 13 amino acids. This CDR3 reads CASSGIAADTQYF. CDR3 DNA: TGTGCCAGCAGCGGAATTGCGGCAGATACGCAGTATTTT. Full variable domain (missing parts from reference TRBV11-2 and TRBJ2-3): EAGVAQSPRYKIIEKRQSVAFWCNPISGHATLYWYQQILGQGPKLLIQFQNNGVVDDSQLPKDRFSAERLKGVDSTLKIQPAKLEDSAVYLCASSGIAADTQYFGPGTRLTVL.